This TCR beta chain was captured in a study of identical twins. Findings and caveats of the study: Possibly, invariant MAIT and iNKT cells partly confounded zero-insertion analyses.

The CDR3 is 16 amino acids. V was pared by 1 base and J by 1 base, with 14 bases between. Germline V gives CDR1 KGHSH, CDR2 LQKENI. Comments on this clonotype: Its antigen is unidentified.

MiXCR, run by TCRdb on the 5' RACE reads, gives a single entry per CDR3 protein. The data show 1.5 million or so distinct CDR3 sequences, about 32% seen once. The clonotype comes from a newborn girl in good health. The sample taken for sequencing was cord blood. The chain links TRBV18 to TRBJ2-7; D unresolved. The CDR3 is CASSPQSKTSSYEQYF. CDR3 DNA: TGTGCCAGCTCACCACAAAGTAAGACTTCGTCCTACGAGCAGTACTTC.